The TCR beta chain under discussion was sequenced for a study of shared clonotypes between healthy human individuals. There are 16 residues in the CDR3. Trimming stripped 4 bases from V and 4 bases from J, with 21 bases between. The germline CDR1 and CDR2 sequences are SGDLS and YYNGEE. Data came from immunoSEQ multiplex PCR; TCRdb stores just in-frame clones and leaves some out. This sample yields some 500,000 clones, of which 79% are seen a single time; over 9.5% belongs to the top ten. The unsorted samples had tens of millions of PBMCs used for genomic DNA. What was sequenced was PBMCs. The clonotype comes from a woman between 35 and 50 years old in good health. Some clones in this sample may be carry-over from other donors' samples. This rearrangement joins TRBV9 to TRBJ2-7; D is possibly TRBD1 or TRBD2 (5 bases each). The CDR3 spells CASSPWGTTSPYEQYF. The CDR3 coding sequence is TGTGCCAGCAGCCCTTGGGGGACCACTTCTCCTTACGAGCAGTACTTC.